The T cell receptor (beta chain) under discussion was sequenced for a study of T-cell reconstitution after alpha-beta-depleted transplantation in children. Trimming removed 5 bases from V and 9 bases from J, with 25 bases in between. The CDR3 consists of 16 residues. The germline gives CDR1 SGHTA, CDR2 FQGNSA. Whole-study results and caveats: T-cell numbers and diversity, one year after transplant, stemmed largely from T cells that were newly produced.

This clonotype was seen ten or more times. The antigen is not known. Unique molecular identifiers were incorporated into the prepared TCRbeta library. A single record per CDR3 protein comes from TCRdb applying MiXCR to the PCR reads. The table records 250,000 to 300,000 distinct CDR3 sequences, 10% of them present only once. This specimen consisted of PBMCs, obtained before TCRalphabeta/CD19-depleted stem cell transplant. The genes are TRBV7-2 and TRBJ1-1; D is ambiguous. This receptor was identified in a boy younger than two with acute myeloid leukemia, due to receive a stem cell transplant. CDR3 in DNA: TGTGCCAGCAGCCTTTCGCGGTCGTTAAAAGGGCTCCAAGCTTTCTTT. It yields the protein CASSLSRSLKGLQAFF.